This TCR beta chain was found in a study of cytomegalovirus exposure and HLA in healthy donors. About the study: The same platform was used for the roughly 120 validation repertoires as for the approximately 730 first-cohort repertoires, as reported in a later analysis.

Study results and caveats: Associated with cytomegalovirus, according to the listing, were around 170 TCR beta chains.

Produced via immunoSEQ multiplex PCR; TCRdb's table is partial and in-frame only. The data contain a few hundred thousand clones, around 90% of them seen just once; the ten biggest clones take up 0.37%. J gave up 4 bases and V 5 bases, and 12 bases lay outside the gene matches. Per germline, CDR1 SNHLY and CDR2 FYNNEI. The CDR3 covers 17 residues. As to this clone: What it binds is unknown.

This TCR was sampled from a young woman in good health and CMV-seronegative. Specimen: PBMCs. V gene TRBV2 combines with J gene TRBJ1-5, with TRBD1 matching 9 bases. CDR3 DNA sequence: TGTGCCAGCAGTACACAACCCGGGACAGGGTTAAATCAGCCCCAGCATTTT. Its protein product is CASSTQPGTGLNQPQHF.